The 28 T cell receptor beta chains in this list originate from one sample, sequenced in a study of blood T cell repertoires in COVID-19. Method: immunoSEQ multiplex PCR; TCRdb's copy keeps in-frame clones and lacks some. The data hold roughly 39,000 clones, with 87% observed a single time. The sample comprised peripheral blood. Every receptor here comes from a man aged 45-65 years with active or convalescent COVID-19.

The rearrangement links TRBV5-1 to TRBJ1-4, with 8 bases identical to TRBD1. Germline V gives CDR1 SGHRS, CDR2 YFSETQ. With 0 bases clipped from V and 6 bases from J, the junction kept 1 base outside the gene matches. This CDR3 region has 14 residues. The CDR3 DNA sequence: TGCGCCAGCAGCTTGGACAGGGGGGATGAAAAACTGTTTTTT. It codes for CASSLDRGDEKLFF.

The rearrangement joins TRBV9 to TRBJ2-2; 11 bases fit TRBD2. J was trimmed by 3 bases and V by 5 bases; bases with no gene match: 6. Germline-derived CDR1 and CDR2 are SGDLS and YYNGEE. This CDR3 comprises 16 residues. Here the CDR3 reads CASSLAGGLDTGELFF. The CDR3 region has the DNA TGTGCCAGCAGTCTAGCGGGGGGACTGGACACCGGGGAGCTGTTTTTT. Full variable domain (missing parts from reference TRBV9 and TRBJ2-2): DSGVTQTPKHLITATGQRVTLRCSPRSGDLSVYWYQQSLDQGLQFLIQYYNGEERAKGNILERFSAQQFPDLHSELNLSSLELGDSALYFCASSLAGGLDTGELFFGEGSRLTVL.

DNA for the CDR3: TGTGCCAGCAGAAGGGAGCTAGCGGGAGCAGATACGCAGTATTTT. It encodes CASRRELAGADTQYF. The chain is built from TRBV2 and TRBJ2-3; the match to TRBD2 covers 10 bases. Germline CDR1 reads SNHLY; CDR2 reads FYNNEI. V lost 6 bases to trimming and J lost 4 bases; unmatched junction nucleotides: 7. There are 15 residues in the CDR3.

Sample share makes this clone medium-sized. The rearrangement links TRBV12-3 or TRBV12-4 to TRBJ2-1, with 7 positions matching TRBD1. The CDR3 is 13 amino acids. The junction had 5 bases not matched to a gene; V was cut back by 8 bases and J by 4 bases. CDR3 amino acids: CASAGTAYNEQFF. CDR3 DNA sequence: TGTGCCAGCGCCGGGACAGCGTACAATGAGCAGTTCTTC.

The chain combines TRBV18 with TRBJ1-1, with D perhaps matching TRBD1 (5 bases). V lost 3 bases to trimming and J lost 4 bases, with 15 bases between them. The CDR3 length is 15 residues. Germline lookup yields CDR1 KGHSH and CDR2 LQKENI. The chain's CDR3 is CASSPTRQTGTEAFF. CDR3 nucleotides: TGTGCCAGCTCACCCACCAGGCAAACAGGCACTGAAGCTTTCTTT.

The chain combines TRBV5-1 with TRBJ1-2; 8 bases map to TRBD1. The junction had 9 bases not matched to a gene; V was cut back by 4 bases and J by 4 bases. Germline V gives CDR1 SGHRS, CDR2 YFSETQ. This CDR3 has 15 residues. DNA for the CDR3: TGCGCCAGCAGCCCCTCGACAGGGGCGATCTATGGCTACACCTTC. The encoded protein is CASSPSTGAIYGYTF.

The CDR3 coding sequence is TGTGCCAGCAGCTTTTTTGCGGGAGAAGTTGAGCAGTTCTTC. This gives the protein CASSFFAGEVEQFF. The V gene is TRBV27, the J gene TRBJ2-1; TRBD2 matches at 7 bases. Germline V CDR1 and CDR2: MNHEY, SMNVEV (reference sequence). This CDR3 is built from 14 residues. The ends lost 6 bases at V and 9 bases at J; junction bases unmatched: 11.

The chain recombines TRBV3-1 (or the pseudogene TRBV3-2) with TRBJ2-3, with 9 bases that match TRBD2. The CDR3 contains 18 residues. Germline values: CDR1 LGHDT, CDR2 YNNKEL (reference sequence). J lost 2 bases, V lost 0 bases, and 9 bases had no gene match. The CDR3 sequence: CASSQEFGLAGDTDTQYF. CDR3 coding DNA: TGTGCCAGCAGCCAAGAATTTGGGTTAGCGGGGGACACAGATACGCAGTATTTT.

The rearrangement uses TRBV10-3 and TRBJ1-1; a weak D match, TRBD1 (6 bases). The CDR3 consists of 13 residues. Germline V gene sequence: CDR1 ENHRY, CDR2 SYGVKD. V lost 6 bases and J lost 3, with 11 bases in between. The CDR3 sequence is CAIREGEDTEAFF. DNA of the CDR3: TGTGCCATCAGAGAGGGGGAGGACACTGAAGCTTTCTTT.

The rearrangement links TRBV6-6 to TRBJ2-1; 7 bases are a match to TRBD1. CDR3 length: 14 amino acids. Germline CDR1 is MNHNY and CDR2 is SVGAGI (reference sequence). Trimming cost V 3 bases and J 6 bases; bases outside gene matches: 5. The CDR3 sequence: CASSYTGEVNEQFF. CDR3 DNA sequence: TGTGCCAGCAGTTATACAGGGGAAGTCAATGAGCAGTTCTTC.

This chain joins TRBV4-2 and TRBJ2-3, with 10 bases identical to TRBD1. Germline lookup yields CDR1 LGHNA and CDR2 YNFKEQ. The CDR3 extends over 17 amino acids. The ends lost 0 bases at V and 2 bases at J; junction bases unmatched: 5. CDR3 DNA: TGTGCCAGCAGCCAAGAAAGGGGACAGGGGACCACAGATACGCAGTATTTT. This encodes CASSQERGQGTTDTQYF.

The chain links TRBV3-1 (or the pseudogene TRBV3-2) to TRBJ2-7; 8 bases are shared with TRBD2. This CDR3 is 16 amino acids long. The germline gives CDR1 LGHDT, CDR2 YNNKEL (reference sequence). V shed 3 bases, J shed 1 base, and the junction held 8 bases outside the gene matches. The CDR3 reads CASSQDSGGASYEQYF. CDR3 bases: TGTGCCAGCAGCCAGGACAGCGGGGGAGCTTCCTACGAGCAGTACTTC.

This chain uses TRBV3-1 (or the pseudogene TRBV3-2) with TRBJ1-6, with 7 bases aligning to TRBD1. The CDR3 sequence is 14 residues long. Germline CDR1 and CDR2: LGHDT and YNNKEL (reference sequence). J lost 8 bases, V lost 0 bases, and 1 base had no gene match. CDR3: CASSQETGYSPLHF. CDR3 bases: TGTGCCAGCAGCCAAGAGACAGGGTATTCACCCCTCCACTTT.

V usage is TRBV28 and J usage is TRBJ1-1, with D possibly TRBD1 on 5 matching bases. Trimming removed 6 bases from V and 1 base from J, with 15 bases in between. The length of the CDR3 is 15 residues. Germline V gene sequence: CDR1 MDHEN, CDR2 SYDVKM. In nucleotides, the CDR3 is TGTGCCAGCAGATCGGGCGGGGCGAGGAACACTGAAGCTTTCTTT. Amino acid sequence: CASRSGGARNTEAFF.

The table lists this clone with a count of one. The rearrangement links TRBV9 to TRBJ1-1; unclear D gene. CDR1 and CDR2 (germline): SGDLS, YYNGEE. Trimming stripped 3 bases from V and 3 bases from J, with 12 bases between. The CDR3 has 14 amino acids. DNA of the CDR3: TGTGCCAGCAGCGGAGGGTGGAGGGACACTGAAGCTTTCTTT. Protein: CASSGGWRDTEAFF.

The chain is built from TRBV29-1 and TRBJ2-2, with 7 bases lining up with TRBD2. Germline trimming cut 7 bases from V and 0 bases from J; bases unmatched to any gene: 2. Germline lookup yields CDR1 SQVTM and CDR2 ANQGSEA. The CDR3 sequence is 13 residues long. In DNA form, the CDR3 reads TGCAGCGCTGGACTAGCGAACACCGGGGAGCTGTTTTTT. Translating it yields CSAGLANTGELFF.

The chain carries TRBV6-4 and TRBJ2-2, with 11 bases aligning to TRBD2. CDR1 and CDR2 (germline): MRHNA, SNTAGT. This CDR3 comprises 15 residues. After removal of 5 bases from V and 4 bases from J, the junction contained 3 bases not matched to a gene. CDR3 residues: CASSNGLAGTGELFF. CDR3 bases: TGTGCCAGCAGTAACGGACTAGCGGGCACCGGGGAGCTGTTTTTT.

The chain couples TRBV21-1 to TRBJ2-4; the table names TRBD2, a call not compared with the DNA. TRBV21-1 is a pseudogene. The CDR3 covers 14 residues. Here the CDR3 DNA reads TGTGCCAGCAGCAAGGAACCGAGGGAAAACATTCAGTACTTC. Translation gives CASSKEPRENIQYF.

The chain couples TRBV28 to TRBJ2-4; 10 nucleotides line up with TRBD1. Germline-derived CDR1 and CDR2 are MDHEN and SYDVKM. The CDR3 has 15 amino acids. The junction had 6 bases not matched to a gene; V was cut back by 5 bases and J by 5 bases. The CDR3 bases are TGTGCCAGCAGTGGGGCAGGGACAGGGGAAAACATTCAGTACTTC. This codes for CASSGAGTGENIQYF.

This CDR3 reads CASSGQGVNEKLFF. Here the CDR3 DNA reads TGTGCCAGCTCAGGACAGGGAGTCAATGAAAAACTGTTTTTT. The chain has TRBV18 and TRBJ1-4; 8 nucleotides line up with TRBD1. Germline trimming cut 5 bases from V and 5 bases from J; bases unmatched to any gene: 4. The germline V gene encodes CDR1 KGHSH and CDR2 LQKENI. The CDR3 is made up of 14 amino acids.

The chain recombines TRBV5-1 with TRBJ1-2; D remains ambiguous. The CDR3 has 15 residues. Between the trimmed V and J ends, which lost 0 bases and 7 bases, there was a span of 16 bases. Germline V gene lookup returns CDR1 SGHRS and CDR2 YFSETQ. The CDR3 spells CASSLEIGEVGGYTF. Written as DNA, the CDR3 is TGCGCCAGCAGCTTGGAAATTGGAGAGGTCGGTGGCTACACCTTC.

About this clone: Other DNA sequences from this sample encode an identical CDR3 as well. The chain has TRBV18 and TRBJ2-5; TRBD1 matches 7 bases. J was trimmed by 5 bases and V by 3 bases; bases with no gene match: 6. Germline CDR1 and CDR2: KGHSH and LQKENI. The CDR3 extends over 14 amino acids. CDR3 DNA sequence: TGTGCCAGCTCACCGGGACAGCCGGGGGAGACCCAGTACTTC. This sequence encodes CASSPGQPGETQYF.

This chain uses TRBV27 with TRBJ2-3; 7 bases map to TRBD2. J lost 0 bases, V lost 6 bases, and 3 bases had no gene match. The CDR3 has 14 amino acids. Germline values: CDR1 MNHEY, CDR2 SMNVEV (reference sequence). This CDR3 reads CASRTSASTDTQYF. In DNA form, the CDR3 reads TGTGCCAGCAGAACTAGCGCAAGCACAGATACGCAGTATTTT.

The chain links TRBV5-6 to TRBJ1-1, with D maybe TRBD1 (5 bases). Germline loops: CDR1 SGHDT, CDR2 YYEEEE. V shed 3 bases and J shed 0 bases, with 12 bases lying between them. This CDR3 is built from 15 residues. CDR3 DNA: TGTGCCAGCAGCTGGGCGGGGCGAATGAACACTGAAGCTTTCTTT. This sequence encodes CASSWAGRMNTEAFF.

This sequence joins TRBV6-5 and TRBJ2-3, with a possible D match to TRBD1 (6 bases). Trimming took 2 bases from V and 2 from J, leaving 11 bases between them. The germline gives CDR1 MNHEY, CDR2 SVGAGI. The CDR3 sequence is 15 residues long. CDR3 loop: CASSYRNRATDTQYF. CDR3 bases: TGTGCCAGCAGTTACCGGAACAGGGCCACAGATACGCAGTATTTT.

V usage is TRBV3-1 (or the pseudogene TRBV3-2) and J usage is TRBJ2-7; weak D call: TRBD2 (6 bases). V shed 4 bases and J shed 7 bases, with 8 bases lying between them. The germline CDR1 and CDR2 sequences are LGHDT and YNNKEL (reference sequence). This CDR3 is 11 amino acids long. The CDR3 reads CASSLREEQYF. The DNA for the CDR3 is TGTGCCAGCAGCCTACGGGAGGAGCAGTACTTC.

This rearrangement joins TRBV18 to TRBJ1-1; D is perhaps TRBD1 (5 bases). The CDR3 contains 14 residues. CDR1 KGHSH and CDR2 LQKENI come from the germline V gene. V was trimmed by 5 bases and J by 5 bases, leaving 15 bases between them. The chain's CDR3 is CASSADSDETEAFF. The CDR3 coding sequence is TGTGCCAGCTCAGCAGACAGTGACGAGACTGAAGCTTTCTTT.

The gene calls are TRBV5-1 and TRBJ2-5; 8 nucleotides agree with TRBD1. Germline CDR1 reads SGHRS; CDR2 reads YFSETQ. CDR3 length: 15 amino acids. V shed 0 bases and J 2 bases; nucleotides not matched to a gene: 3. CDR3 DNA: TGCGCCAGCAGCTTGGCTAGGACAGGGCAAGAGACCCAGTACTTC. Its protein is CASSLARTGQETQYF.